This TCR beta chain comes out of a study of cytomegalovirus exposure and HLA in healthy donors. Study-wide findings and caveats: The finding came from a later analysis; first-cohort TCR clusters tended to co-occur in the 90 to 150 validation repertoires. Across donors, most TCRs were seen rarely, yet some public ones were widespread. It was about 150 TCR beta chains that were listed as cytomegalovirus-associated. Through in vitro validation, three CMV-associated chains were shown to be specific for CMV antigens.

About this clone itself: The antigen remains undetermined.

Method: immunoSEQ multiplex PCR; TCRdb's copy keeps in-frame clones and lacks some. The data show 130,000 or so clones, roughly nine tenths seen once. The TCR originated in a young woman in good health and CMV-seronegative. The sample comprised PBMCs.

The CDR3 sequence: CTSSPSPGLHYEQYF. The CDR3 coding sequence is TGCACCAGCAGCCCGAGTCCTGGACTACATTACGAGCAGTACTTC. The chain is built from TRBV1 and TRBJ2-7; the table calls TRBD2, which could not be checked here. TRBV1 corresponds to a pseudogene. This CDR3 is 15 amino acids long.